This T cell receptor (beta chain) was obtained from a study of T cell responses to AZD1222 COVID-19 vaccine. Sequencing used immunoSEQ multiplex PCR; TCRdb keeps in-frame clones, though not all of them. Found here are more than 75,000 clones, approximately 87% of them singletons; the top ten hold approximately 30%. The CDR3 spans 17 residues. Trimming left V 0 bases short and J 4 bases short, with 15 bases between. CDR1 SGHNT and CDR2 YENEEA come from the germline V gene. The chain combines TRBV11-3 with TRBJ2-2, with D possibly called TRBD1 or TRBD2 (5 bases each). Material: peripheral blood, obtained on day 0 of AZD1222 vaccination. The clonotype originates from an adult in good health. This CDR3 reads CASSLDISGAVTGELFF. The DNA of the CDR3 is TGTGCCAGCAGCTTAGATATTTCCGGGGCGGTCACCGGGGAGCTGTTTTTT.